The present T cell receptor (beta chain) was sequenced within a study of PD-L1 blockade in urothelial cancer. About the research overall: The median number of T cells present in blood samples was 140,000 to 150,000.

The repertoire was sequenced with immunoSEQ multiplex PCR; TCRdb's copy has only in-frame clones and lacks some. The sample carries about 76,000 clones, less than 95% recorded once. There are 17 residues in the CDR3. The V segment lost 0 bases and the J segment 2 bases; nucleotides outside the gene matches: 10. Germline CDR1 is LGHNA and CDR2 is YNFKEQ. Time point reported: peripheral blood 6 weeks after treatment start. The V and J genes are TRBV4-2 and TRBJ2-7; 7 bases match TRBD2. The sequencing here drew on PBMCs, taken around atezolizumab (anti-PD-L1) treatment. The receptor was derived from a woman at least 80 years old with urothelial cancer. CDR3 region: CASSQEIGLAEAYEQYF. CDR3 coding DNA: TGTGCCAGCAGCCAAGAGATAGGTCTAGCGGAGGCCTACGAGCAGTACTTC.